These T cell receptor beta chains were read from a single sample in a study of control samples from healthy donors and cancer patients. Here immunoSEQ multiplex PCR was the method, and the copy in TCRdb shows in-frame clones only, minus some. Among about 49,000 clones listed, approximately 83% were seen once. The specimen was PBMCs. These receptors were collected from a woman aged 50 to 60 with lung cancer. The CDR3 runs from the conserved cysteine through the conserved F or W. The order of the fields is J gene, clone size, D gene, V gene, CDR3 protein, CDR3 DNA. A D gene is named only where the DNA matches it firmly. Size is stated for part of the rows, as once, few or many counts, or as a class when the clone is expanded.

>TRBJ1-6|-|-|TRBV11-2
CASRPGLDNSPLHF
TGTGCCAGCAGACCAGGACTGGATAATTCACCCCTCCACTTT
>TRBJ1-2|-|-|TRBV6-5
CASSYNSQDGYTF
TGTGCCAGCAGTTACAACAGTCAAGATGGCTACACCTTC
>TRBJ1-5|-|-|TRBV11-3
CASSFSGSNQPQHF
TGTGCCAGCAGCTTCAGTGGAAGCAATCAGCCCCAGCATTTT
>TRBJ2-5|-|TRBD2|TRBV6-5
CASIKRGVYQETQYF
TGTGCCAGCATCAAGCGGGGGGTGTACCAAGAGACCCAGTACTTC
>TRBJ1-4|-|-|TRBV4-3
CASSQARVGEKLFF
TGCGCCAGCAGCCAAGCCAGGGTGGGGGAAAAACTGTTTTTT
>TRBJ1-5|-|-|TRBV28
CASSPLTQPQHF
TGTGCCAGCAGCCCTCTCACTCAGCCCCAGCATTTT
>TRBJ1-1|-|TRBD1|TRBV7-2
CATISGTGFMNTEAFF
TGTGCTACCATCTCCGGGACAGGGTTCATGAACACTGAAGCTTTCTTT
>TRBJ1-1|once|-|TRBV5-6
CASSWGGGTEAFF
TGTGCCAGCAGCTGGGGAGGTGGCACTGAAGCTTTCTTT
>TRBJ1-5|-|-|TRBV14
CASSPTLNQPQHF
TGTGCCAGCAGCCCGACTCTCAATCAGCCCCAGCATTTT
>TRBJ1-2|-|-|TRBV29-1
CSVGTLLLEGYTF
TGCAGCGTTGGGACCCTCTTACTAGAGGGCTACACCTTC
>TRBJ1-4|-|-|TRBV6-5
CASSSQSLVLFF
TGTGCCAGCAGTTCTCAAAGCCTGGTACTGTTTTTT
>TRBJ1-2|-|-|TRBV29-1
CSVGDQGWGYTF
TGCAGCGTTGGCGACCAGGGTTGGGGCTACACCTTC
>TRBJ2-1|-|TRBD1|TRBV7-3
CASSPQGVAYNEQFF
TGTGCCAGCAGCCCCCAGGGGGTGGCCTACAATGAGCAGTTCTTC
>TRBJ2-3|-|TRBD2|TRBV5-1
CASSWEAGGLSDTQYF
TGCGCCAGCAGCTGGGAGGCGGGGGGGCTCTCAGATACGCAGTATTTT
>TRBJ1-5|few|TRBD1|TRBV7-8
CASSTRQGMEQPQHF
TGTGCCAGCAGCACCCGACAGGGTATGGAACAGCCCCAGCATTTT
>TRBJ2-7|once|TRBD2|TRBV4-3
CASSLERGGTYEQYF
TGCGCCAGCAGCCTAGAGCGGGGGGGCACCTACGAGCAGTACTTC
>TRBJ1-4|-|-|TRBV7-2
CASSFDGATNEKLFF
TGTGCCAGCAGCTTCGACGGCGCAACTAATGAAAAACTGTTTTTT
>TRBJ1-2|-|TRBD1|TRBV29-1
CSVEGQGFPYGYTF
TGCAGCGTTGAGGGACAGGGATTCCCTTATGGCTACACCTTC
>TRBJ1-1|-|-|TRBV6-5
CASSYSGLGTEAFF
TGTGCCAGCAGTTACTCGGGTCTGGGCACTGAAGCTTTCTTT
>TRBJ1-4|-|-|TRBV7-9
CASSLLVSVRAEKLFF
TGTGCCAGCAGCTTACTGGTTTCGGTCAGGGCTGAAAAACTGTTTTTT
>TRBJ1-5|-|TRBD1|TRBV5-5
CASSFQGARNQPQHF
TGTGCCAGCAGCTTTCAGGGGGCACGCAATCAGCCCCAGCATTTT
>TRBJ2-1|-|TRBD2|TRBV7-9
CASSPSTSGGPYYNEQFF
TGTGCCAGCAGCCCATCGACTAGCGGGGGCCCTTACTACAATGAGCAGTTCTTC
>TRBJ2-7|-|TRBD2|TRBV28
CASSLWAGVEQYF
TGTGCCAGCAGTTTATGGGCGGGAGTGGAGCAGTACTTC
>TRBJ2-7|-|TRBD1|TRBV28
CASSAPGTGGHEQYF
TGTGCCAGCAGTGCTCCCGGGACAGGGGGACACGAGCAGTACTTC
>TRBJ1-2|-|-|TRBV6-6
CASSGQNYGYTF
TGTGCCAGCAGCGGACAGAACTATGGCTACACCTTC
>TRBJ2-3|-|-|TRBV7-2
CASSRQRSTDTQYF
TGTGCCAGCAGCCGCCAGCGCAGCACAGATACGCAGTATTTT
>TRBJ1-1|-|TRBD1|TRBV7-9
CASTDLGQGATEAFF
TGTGCCAGCACCGACCTTGGACAGGGGGCCACTGAAGCTTTCTTT
>TRBJ1-1|few|-|TRBV10-3
CAIGGPNTEAFF
TGTGCCATCGGGGGGCCGAACACTGAAGCTTTCTTT
>TRBJ1-6|-|TRBD1|TRBV14
CASSPIGTEPYNSPLHF
TGTGCCAGCAGTCCGATCGGGACAGAACCCTATAATTCACCCCTCCACTTT
>TRBJ2-7|-|-|TRBV5-4
CASSPTLAGAPDEQYF
TGTGCCAGCAGCCCAACGTTGGCAGGGGCCCCTGACGAGCAGTACTTC
>TRBJ1-1|-|-|TRBV19
CASSFRETTEAFF
TGTGCCAGTAGTTTCCGGGAAACCACTGAAGCTTTCTTT
>TRBJ1-1|-|TRBD1|TRBV5-4
CASRTGGTEAFF
TGTGCCAGCAGAACAGGGGGCACTGAAGCTTTCTTT
>TRBJ1-2|-|-|TRBV10-3
CAISDTDERRYTF
TGTGCCATCAGTGACACCGACGAGCGTCGCTACACCTTC
>TRBJ2-3|-|-|TRBV14
CASSQDRLGSDTQYF
TGTGCCAGCAGCCAAGATCGCCTTGGGTCAGATACGCAGTATTTT
>TRBJ1-2|few|TRBD1|TRBV30
CARDNRGGGGYTF
TGTGCTCGAGACAACAGGGGCGGCGGTGGCTACACCTTC
>TRBJ1-1|-|-|TRBV5-6
CASSLDRQNTEAFF
TGTGCCAGCAGCTTGGATAGGCAGAACACTGAAGCTTTCTTT
>TRBJ1-2|once|-|TRBV19
CASSTIEGGRYGYTF
TGTGCCAGTAGTACGATCGAGGGCGGAAGATATGGCTACACCTTC
>TRBJ1-1|-|TRBD1|TRBV7-6
CASSFLDREGTEAFF
TGTGCCAGCAGCTTTCTAGACAGGGAGGGCACTGAAGCTTTCTTT
>TRBJ1-1|-|-|TRBV5-6
CASSPGQNTEAFF
TGTGCCAGCAGCCCCGGGCAGAACACTGAAGCTTTCTTT
>TRBJ2-3|-|TRBD2|TRBV18
CASSPQLAGDTDTQYF
TGTGCCAGCTCACCCCAACTAGCGGGGGACACAGATACGCAGTATTTT
>TRBJ2-1|-|-|TRBV30
CAWKGLDEQFF
TGTGCCTGGAAAGGGCTTGATGAGCAGTTCTTC
>TRBJ2-7|-|-|TRBV14
CASSRETGYEQYF
TGTGCCAGCAGCCGGGAGACAGGTTACGAGCAGTACTTC
>TRBJ1-4|-|-|TRBV7-9
CASSLEGGPRAEKLFF
TGTGCCAGCAGCTTAGAGGGGGGGCCCCGGGCGGAAAAACTGTTTTTT
>TRBJ2-1|-|-|TRBV29-1
CSVGPSTYNEQFF
TGCAGCGTTGGGCCTTCAACCTACAATGAGCAGTTCTTC
>TRBJ2-2|-|-|TRBV4-1
CASSLYWNTGELFF
TGCGCCAGCAGCCTTTATTGGAACACCGGGGAGCTGTTTTTT
>TRBJ2-7|-|-|TRBV7-9
CASSLMDYHYEQYF
TGTGCCAGCAGCTTAATGGACTACCACTACGAGCAGTACTTC
>TRBJ2-7|-|-|TRBV5-1
CASSLSLTSYEQYF
TGCGCCAGCAGCTTAAGTCTGACGTCCTACGAGCAGTACTTC
>TRBJ2-5|-|TRBD1|TRBV7-2
CASSSTGAQETQYF
TGTGCCAGCAGCTCCACAGGGGCCCAAGAGACCCAGTACTTC
>TRBJ1-1|-|-|TRBV6-5
CASSLPRGLNTEAFF
TGTGCCAGCAGTCTACCCCGGGGTTTGAACACTGAAGCTTTCTTT
>TRBJ1-1|-|-|TRBV12-3/TRBV12-4
CASSLRQNTEAFF
TGTGCCAGCAGTCTGCGACAGAACACTGAAGCTTTCTTT
>TRBJ1-1|-|-|TRBV14
CASSQDRANTEAFF
TGTGCCAGCAGCCAAGACAGGGCCAACACTGAAGCTTTCTTT
>TRBJ1-3|-|-|TRBV18
CASSPEQGALGNTIYF
TGTGCCAGCTCACCTGAACAGGGTGCCTTGGGAAACACCATATATTTT
>TRBJ1-6|-|-|TRBV19
CASKRTGDSPLHF
TGTGCCAGTAAACGAACAGGAGATTCACCCCTCCACTTT
>TRBJ1-2|-|-|TRBV12-3/TRBV12-4
CASNQDRDPGYTF
TGTGCCAGCAACCAGGATAGGGATCCTGGCTACACCTTC
>TRBJ1-3|-|TRBD1|TRBV28
CASSPDRGAGNTIYF
TGTGCCAGCAGTCCAGACAGGGGAGCTGGAAACACCATATATTTT
>TRBJ2-3|-|-|TRBV30
CAFSGLPDTQYF
TGTGCCTTTAGCGGACTGCCAGATACGCAGTATTTT
>TRBJ1-1|-|-|TRBV19
CASTPGRKDTEAFF
TGTGCCAGTACCCCAGGGAGGAAGGACACTGAAGCTTTCTTT
>TRBJ1-1|once|TRBD1|TRBV7-2
CASSGRQGGTEAFF
TGTGCCAGCAGCGGTAGACAGGGCGGCACTGAAGCTTTCTTT